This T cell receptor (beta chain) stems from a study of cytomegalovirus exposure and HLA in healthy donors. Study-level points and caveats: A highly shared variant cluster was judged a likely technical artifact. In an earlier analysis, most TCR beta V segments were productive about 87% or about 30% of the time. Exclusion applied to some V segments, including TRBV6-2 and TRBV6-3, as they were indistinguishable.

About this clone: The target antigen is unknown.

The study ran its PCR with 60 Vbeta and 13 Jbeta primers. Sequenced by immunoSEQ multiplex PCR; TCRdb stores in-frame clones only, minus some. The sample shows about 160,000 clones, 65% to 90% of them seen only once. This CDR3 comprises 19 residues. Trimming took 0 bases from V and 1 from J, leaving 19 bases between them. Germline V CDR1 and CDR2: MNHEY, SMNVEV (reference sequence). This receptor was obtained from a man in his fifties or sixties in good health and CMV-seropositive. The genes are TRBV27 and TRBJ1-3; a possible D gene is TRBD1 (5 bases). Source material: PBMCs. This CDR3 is CASSLSGARGLASGNTIYF. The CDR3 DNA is TGTGCCAGCAGTTTATCTGGTGCGAGGGGTCTAGCGTCTGGAAACACCATATATTTT.